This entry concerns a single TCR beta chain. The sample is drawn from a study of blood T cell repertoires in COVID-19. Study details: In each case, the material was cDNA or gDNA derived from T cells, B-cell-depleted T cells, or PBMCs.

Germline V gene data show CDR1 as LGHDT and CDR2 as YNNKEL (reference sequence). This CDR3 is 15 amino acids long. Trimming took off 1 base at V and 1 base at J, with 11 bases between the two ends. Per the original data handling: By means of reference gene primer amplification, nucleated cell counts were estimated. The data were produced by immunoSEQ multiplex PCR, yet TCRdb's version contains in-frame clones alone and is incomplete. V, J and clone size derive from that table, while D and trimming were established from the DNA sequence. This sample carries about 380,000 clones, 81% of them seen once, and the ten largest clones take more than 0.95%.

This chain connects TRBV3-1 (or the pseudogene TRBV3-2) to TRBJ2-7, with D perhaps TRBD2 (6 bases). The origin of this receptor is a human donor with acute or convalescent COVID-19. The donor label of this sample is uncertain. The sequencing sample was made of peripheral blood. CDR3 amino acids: CASSQGLVYSYEQYF. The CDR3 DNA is TGTGCCAGCAGCCAAGGACTAGTTTATTCCTACGAGCAGTACTTC.